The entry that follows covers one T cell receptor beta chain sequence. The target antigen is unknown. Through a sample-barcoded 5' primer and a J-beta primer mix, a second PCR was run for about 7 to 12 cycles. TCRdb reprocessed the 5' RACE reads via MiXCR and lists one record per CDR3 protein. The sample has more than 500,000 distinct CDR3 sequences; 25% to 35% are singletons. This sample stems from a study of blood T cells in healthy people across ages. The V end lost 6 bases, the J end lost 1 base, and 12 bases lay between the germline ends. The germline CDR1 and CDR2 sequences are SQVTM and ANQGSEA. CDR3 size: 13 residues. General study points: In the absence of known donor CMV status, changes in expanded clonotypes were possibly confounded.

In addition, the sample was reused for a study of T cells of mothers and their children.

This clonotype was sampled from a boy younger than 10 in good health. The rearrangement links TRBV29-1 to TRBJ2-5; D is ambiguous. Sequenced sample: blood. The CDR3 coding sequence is TGCAGCGTCGCAACACGCTTCCAAGAGACCCAGTACTTC. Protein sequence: CSVATRFQETQYF.